This T cell receptor beta chain was observed in a study of T cell repertoires in cytomegalovirus infection. Study as a whole: CMV infection and matching HLA type were both indicated by public TCR beta signatures. Study-level points and caveats: Cumulative frequency (of public TCR beta family members) identified carriers of CMV plus the relevant HLA. CMV-specific TCR beta clonotypes restricted by HLA-C were the ones dominating the ex vivo response.

The CDR3 covers 16 residues. The ends were cut back, 2 bases at V and 0 bases at J, with 10 bases in the middle. Germline loops: CDR1 SGHTA, CDR2 FQGNSA. Many counts were recorded for this clonotype. As yet, its antigen is unknown. TCRdb reanalysed the reads using MiXCR and keeps one entry per CDR3 protein. This table holds under 150,000 distinct CDR3 sequences, 7% to 9.5% found once. The TCR sequence derives from a human donor in good health (CMV status not recorded). Some clones in this sample may be carry-over from other donors' samples. The chain carries TRBV7-2 and TRBJ2-2; no clear D. Material for sequencing was PBMCs. The CDR3 sequence: CASSLSWQPNTGELFF. DNA for the CDR3: TGTGCCAGCAGCTTAAGTTGGCAGCCGAACACCGGGGAGCTGTTTTTT. Full variable domain (rest looked up from reference TRBV7-2 and TRBJ2-2): GAGVSQSPSNKVTEKGKDVELRCDPISGHTALYWYRQSLGQGLEFLIYFQGNSAPDKSGLPSDRFSAERTGGSVSTLTIQRTQQEDSAVYLCASSLSWQPNTGELFFGEGSRLTVL.